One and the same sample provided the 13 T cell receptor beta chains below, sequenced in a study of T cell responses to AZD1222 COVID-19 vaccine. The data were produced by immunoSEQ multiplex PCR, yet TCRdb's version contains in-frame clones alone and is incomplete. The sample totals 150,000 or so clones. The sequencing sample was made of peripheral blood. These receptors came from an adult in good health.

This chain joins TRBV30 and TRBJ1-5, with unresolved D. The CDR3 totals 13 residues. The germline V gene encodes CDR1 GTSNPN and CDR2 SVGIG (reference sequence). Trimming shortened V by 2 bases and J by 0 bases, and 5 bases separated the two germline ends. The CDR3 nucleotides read TGTGCCTGGAGTAGTGATAGCAATCAGCCCCAGCATTTT. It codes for CAWSSDSNQPQHF.

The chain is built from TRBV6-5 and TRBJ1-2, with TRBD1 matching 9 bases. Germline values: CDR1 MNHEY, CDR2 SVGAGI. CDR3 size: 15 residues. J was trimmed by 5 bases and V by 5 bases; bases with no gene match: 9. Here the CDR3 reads CASSPADRGSYGYTF. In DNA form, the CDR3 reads TGTGCCAGCAGTCCCGCCGACAGGGGGAGTTATGGCTACACCTTC.

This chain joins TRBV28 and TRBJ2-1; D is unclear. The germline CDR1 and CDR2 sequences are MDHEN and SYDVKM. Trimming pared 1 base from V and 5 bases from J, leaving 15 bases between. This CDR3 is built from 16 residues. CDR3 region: CASSLFIKVGHNEQFF. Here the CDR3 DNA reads TGTGCCAGCAGTTTATTCATCAAGGTTGGACACAATGAGCAGTTCTTC.

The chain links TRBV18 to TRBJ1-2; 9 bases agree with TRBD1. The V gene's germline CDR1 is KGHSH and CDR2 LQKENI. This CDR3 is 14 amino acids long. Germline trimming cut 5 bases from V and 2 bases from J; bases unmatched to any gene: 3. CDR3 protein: CASSMGTGNYGYTF. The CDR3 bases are TGTGCCAGCTCAATGGGGACAGGGAACTATGGCTACACCTTC.

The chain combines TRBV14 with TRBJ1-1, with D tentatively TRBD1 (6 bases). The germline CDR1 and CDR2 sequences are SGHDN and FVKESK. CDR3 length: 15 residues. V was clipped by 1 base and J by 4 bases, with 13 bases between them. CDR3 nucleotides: TGTGCCAGCAGCCAAGGGGGGGCTCTGGGCACTGAAGCTTTCTTT. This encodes CASSQGGALGTEAFF.

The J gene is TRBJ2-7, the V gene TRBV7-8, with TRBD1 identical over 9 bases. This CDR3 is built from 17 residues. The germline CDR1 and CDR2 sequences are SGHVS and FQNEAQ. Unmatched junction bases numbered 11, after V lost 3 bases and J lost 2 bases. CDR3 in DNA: TGTGCCAGCAGCTTCCGAAACTGGACAGGGGTTACCTACGAGCAGTACTTC. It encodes CASSFRNWTGVTYEQYF.

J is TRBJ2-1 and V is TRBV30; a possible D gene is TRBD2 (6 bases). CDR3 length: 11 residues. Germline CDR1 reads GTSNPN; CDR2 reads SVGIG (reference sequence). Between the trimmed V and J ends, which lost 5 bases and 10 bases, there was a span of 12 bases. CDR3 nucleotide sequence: TGTGCCTGGGGGGGGACCGGCGAGCAGTTCTTC. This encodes CAWGGTGEQFF.

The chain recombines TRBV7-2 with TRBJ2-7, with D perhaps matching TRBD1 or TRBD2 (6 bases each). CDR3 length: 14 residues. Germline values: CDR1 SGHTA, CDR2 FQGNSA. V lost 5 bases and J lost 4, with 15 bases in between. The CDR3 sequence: CASSEGDSSYEQYF. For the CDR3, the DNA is TGTGCCAGCAGCGAGGGGGACTCATCATACGAGCAGTACTTC.

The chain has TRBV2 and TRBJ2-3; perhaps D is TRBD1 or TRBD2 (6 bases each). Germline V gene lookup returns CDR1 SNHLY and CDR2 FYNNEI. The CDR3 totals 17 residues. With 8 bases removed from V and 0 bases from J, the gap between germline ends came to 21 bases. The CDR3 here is CASVVGARGTSTDTQYF. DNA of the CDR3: TGTGCCAGCGTGGTTGGGGCTAGGGGGACTAGCACAGATACGCAGTATTTT.

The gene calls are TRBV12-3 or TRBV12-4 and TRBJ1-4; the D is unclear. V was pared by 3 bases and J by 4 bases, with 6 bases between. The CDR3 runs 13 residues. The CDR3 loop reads CASSFWGNEKLFF. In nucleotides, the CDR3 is TGTGCCAGCAGTTTTTGGGGTAATGAAAAACTGTTTTTT.

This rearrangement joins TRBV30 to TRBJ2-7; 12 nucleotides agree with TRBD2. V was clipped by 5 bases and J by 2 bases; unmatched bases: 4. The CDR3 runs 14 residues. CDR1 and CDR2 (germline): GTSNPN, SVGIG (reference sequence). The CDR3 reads CAWVLAGGPYEQYF. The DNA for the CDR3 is TGTGCCTGGGTCCTAGCGGGGGGGCCCTACGAGCAGTACTTC. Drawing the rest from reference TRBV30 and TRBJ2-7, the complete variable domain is SQTIHQWPATLVQPVGSPLSLECTVEGTSNPNLYWYRQAAGRGLQLLFYSVGIGQISSEVPQNLSASRPQDRQFILSSKKLLLSDSGFYLCAWVLAGGPYEQYFGPGTRLTVT.

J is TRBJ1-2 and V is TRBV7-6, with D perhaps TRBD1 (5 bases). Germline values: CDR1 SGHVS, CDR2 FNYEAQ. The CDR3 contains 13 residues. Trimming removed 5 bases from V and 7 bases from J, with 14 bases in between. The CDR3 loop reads CASSLLRDSGYTF. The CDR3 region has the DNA TGTGCCAGCAGCCTCTTGAGGGACTCTGGCTACACCTTC.

In DNA form, the CDR3 reads TGTGCCAGCAGTTACTCGACGACCAGGGCCAACTATGGCTACACCTTC. Protein sequence: CASSYSTTRANYGYTF. The chain uses TRBV6-2 or TRBV6-3 and TRBJ1-2; D perhaps matches TRBD1 (5 bases). Germline loops: CDR1 MNHEY, CDR2 SVGEGT. V was cut by 0 bases and J by 2 bases, with 13 bases left in between. This CDR3 has 16 residues.